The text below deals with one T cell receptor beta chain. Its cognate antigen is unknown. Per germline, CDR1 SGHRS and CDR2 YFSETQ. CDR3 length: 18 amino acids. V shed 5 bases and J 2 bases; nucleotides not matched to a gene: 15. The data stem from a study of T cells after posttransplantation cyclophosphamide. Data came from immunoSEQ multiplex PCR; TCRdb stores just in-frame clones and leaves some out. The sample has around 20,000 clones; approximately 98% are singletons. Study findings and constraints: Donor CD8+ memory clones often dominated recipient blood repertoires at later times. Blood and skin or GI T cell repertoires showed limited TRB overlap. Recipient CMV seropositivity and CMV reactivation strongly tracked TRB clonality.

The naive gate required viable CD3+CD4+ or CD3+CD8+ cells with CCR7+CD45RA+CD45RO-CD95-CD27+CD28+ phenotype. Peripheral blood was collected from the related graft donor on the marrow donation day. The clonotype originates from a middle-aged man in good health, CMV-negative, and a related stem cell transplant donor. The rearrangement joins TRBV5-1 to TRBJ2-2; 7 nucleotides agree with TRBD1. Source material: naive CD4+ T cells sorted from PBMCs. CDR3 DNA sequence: TGCGCCAGCAGTTTTCGTGTGACAGGGCGAACCAACACCGGGGAGCTGTTTTTT. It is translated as CASSFRVTGRTNTGELFF.